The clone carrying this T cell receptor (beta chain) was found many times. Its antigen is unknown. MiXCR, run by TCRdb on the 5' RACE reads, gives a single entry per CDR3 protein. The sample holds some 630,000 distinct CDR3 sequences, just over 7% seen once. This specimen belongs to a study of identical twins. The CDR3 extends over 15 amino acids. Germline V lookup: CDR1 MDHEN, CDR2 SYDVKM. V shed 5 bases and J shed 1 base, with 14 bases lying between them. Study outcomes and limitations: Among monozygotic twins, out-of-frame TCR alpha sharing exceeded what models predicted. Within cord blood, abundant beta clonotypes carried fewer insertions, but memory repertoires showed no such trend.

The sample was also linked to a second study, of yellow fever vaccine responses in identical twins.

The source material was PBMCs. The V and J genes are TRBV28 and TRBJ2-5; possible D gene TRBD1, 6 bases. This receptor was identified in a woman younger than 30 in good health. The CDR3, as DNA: TGTGCCAGCAGTCGATTCGGGACATTCCAAGAGACCCAGTACTTC. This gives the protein CASSRFGTFQETQYF.